This T cell receptor beta chain emerged from a study of OX40 agonist ivuxolimab in advanced cancers. At the level of the study: Every 2 weeks, ivuxolimab was infused into the patients intravenously at between 0.01 and 10 mg/kg. Subjects had a mean age of about 57 years, with a range of about 23 to 90; just over 80% were male. Findings and caveats of the study: Expanded peripheral T-cell antigen specificity went undetermined.

For this clone: Its target is not known.

The data were produced by immunoSEQ multiplex PCR, yet TCRdb's version contains in-frame clones alone and is incomplete. The repertoire has some 52,000 clones, over 80% of them found once; the top ten carry approximately 25%. CDR3 size: 16 residues. Looked up from germline, CDR1 is MDHEN and CDR2 is SYDVKM. Trimming left V 8 bases short and J 4 bases short, with 21 bases between. The J gene is TRBJ1-3, the V gene TRBV28; a weak D match, TRBD1 (6 bases). The material was CD4+ or CD8+ T cells sorted from blood, obtained in a trial of the OX40 agonist ivuxolimab. This receptor was obtained from an adult with an advanced solid tumor such as melanoma, head and neck, liver or kidney cancer. The CDR3 DNA reads TGTGCCAGCCGACTGAATGGGGGGCTCAGGGGAAACACCATATATTTT. The encoded protein is CASRLNGGLRGNTIYF.